This T cell receptor beta chain came from a study of blood T cell repertoires in COVID-19. Study-level background: COVID-19 samples collected from the United States, Italy and Spain covered acute and convalescent phases. PBMCs, B-cell-depleted T cells, or T cells provided the cDNA or gDNA that made up the material.

The V gene's germline CDR1 is KGHSH and CDR2 LQKENI. The CDR3 is 14 residues long. After removal of 4 bases from V and 6 bases from J, the junction contained 7 bases not matched to a gene. Methods used by the authors: How many nucleated cells were present was estimated from reference gene primer amplification. The repertoire was sequenced with immunoSEQ multiplex PCR; TCRdb's copy has only in-frame clones and lacks some. The V and J calls and clone size were taken over from that table, and D and trimming were inferred from the DNA. The repertoire holds some 150,000 clones, about 86% seen once, with 25% to 30% in the top ten.

The genes are TRBV18 and TRBJ2-7, with 9 bases identical to TRBD1. Input material: peripheral blood. The receptor's source is a woman aged 60 to 75 with acute or convalescent COVID-19. CDR3 coding DNA: TGTGCCAGCTCACTACAGGGGGCCTCGGGCGAGCAGTACTTC. Its protein product is CASSLQGASGEQYF. The variable domain in full, with the rest retrieved from reference TRBV18 and TRBJ2-7, is NAGVMQNPRHLVRRRGQEARLRCSPMKGHSHVYWYRQLPEEGLKFMVYLQKENIIDESGMPKERFSAEFPKEGPSILRIQQVVRGDSAAYFCASSLQGASGEQYFGPGTRLTVT.